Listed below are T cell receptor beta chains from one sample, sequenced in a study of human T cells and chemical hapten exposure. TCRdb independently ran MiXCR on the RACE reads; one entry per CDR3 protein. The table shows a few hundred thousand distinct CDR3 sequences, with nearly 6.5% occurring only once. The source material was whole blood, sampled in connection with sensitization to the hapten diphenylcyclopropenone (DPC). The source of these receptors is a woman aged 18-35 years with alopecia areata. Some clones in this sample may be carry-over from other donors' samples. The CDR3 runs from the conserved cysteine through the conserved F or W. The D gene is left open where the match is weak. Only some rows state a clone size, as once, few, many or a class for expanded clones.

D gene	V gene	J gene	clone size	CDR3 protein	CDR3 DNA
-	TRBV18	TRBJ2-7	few	CASSPEMDTYEQYF	TGTGCCAGCTCACCAGAAATGGATACCTACGAGCAGTACTTC
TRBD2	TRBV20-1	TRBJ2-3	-	CSAPGTSGVSSTDTQYF	TGCAGTGCTCCCGGGACTAGCGGAGTTTCTAGCACAGATACGCAGTATTTT
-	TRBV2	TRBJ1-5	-	CASSAGVQPQHF	TGTGCCAGCAGCGCAGGGGTTCAGCCCCAGCATTTT
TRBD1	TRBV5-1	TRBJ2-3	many	CASSPGQGGLADTQYF	TGCGCCAGCAGCCCCGGACAGGGGGGGTTGGCAGATACGCAGTATTTT
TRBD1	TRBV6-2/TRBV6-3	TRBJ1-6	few	CASSSDRERSPLHF	TGTGCCAGCAGTTCGGACAGGGAGAGATCACCCCTCCACTTT
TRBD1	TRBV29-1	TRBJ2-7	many	CSVETGQGYPEQYF	TGCAGCGTAGAAACGGGACAGGGCTACCCCGAGCAGTACTTC
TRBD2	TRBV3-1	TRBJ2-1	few	CASSQDPAGALGEQFF	TGTGCCAGCAGCCAAGACCCAGCGGGGGCACTTGGTGAGCAGTTCTTC
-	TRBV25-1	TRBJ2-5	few	CASSDASGGVLIEETQYF	TGTGCCAGCAGTGACGCCAGTGGAGGGGTCCTTATAGAAGAGACCCAGTACTTC
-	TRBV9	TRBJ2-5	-	CASSRDRPQETQYF	TGTGCCAGCAGCCGTGACAGGCCCCAAGAGACCCAGTACTTC
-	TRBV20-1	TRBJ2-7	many	CSAPPDGSYEQYF	TGCAGTGCCCCCCCCGACGGTTCCTACGAGCAGTACTTC
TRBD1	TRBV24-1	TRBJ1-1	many	CATSDQKTGGLTEAFF	TGTGCCACCAGTGACCAAAAGACAGGGGGGCTCACTGAAGCTTTCTTT
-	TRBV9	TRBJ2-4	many	CASSVAPSRENIQYF	TGTGCCAGCAGCGTAGCCCCTAGTCGCGAGAACATTCAGTACTTC
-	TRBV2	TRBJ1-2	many	CASSSDSFNYGYTF	TGTGCCAGCAGCTCCGACAGCTTTAACTATGGCTACACCTTC
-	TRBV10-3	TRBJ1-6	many	CAISESRQPSSISYNSPLHF	TGTGCCATCAGTGAGTCGAGGCAGCCTAGCTCGATCTCCTATAATTCACCCCTCCACTTT
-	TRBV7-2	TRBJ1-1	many	CASSLSTASLDTEAFF	TGTGCCAGCAGCTTATCGACAGCAAGTTTGGACACTGAAGCTTTCTTT
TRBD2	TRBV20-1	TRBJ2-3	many	CSAPPGGGDTDTQYF	TGCAGTGCCCCTCCCGGGGGGGGGGACACAGATACGCAGTATTTT
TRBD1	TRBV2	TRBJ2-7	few	CASSVTGYEQYF	TGTGCCAGCAGTGTGACAGGGTACGAGCAGTACTTC
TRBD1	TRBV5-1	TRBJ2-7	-	CASSLKQGAFEQYF	TGCGCCAGCAGCTTGAAACAGGGGGCGTTTGAGCAGTACTTC
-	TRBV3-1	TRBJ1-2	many	CASSPFGAALYGYTF	TGTGCCAGCAGTCCCTTTGGGGCGGCTCTCTATGGCTACACCTTC
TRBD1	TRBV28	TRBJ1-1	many	CASNHDRDTEAFF	TGTGCCAGCAACCACGACAGGGACACTGAAGCTTTCTTT
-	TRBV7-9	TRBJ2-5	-	CASSLWGAGAGETQYF	TGTGCCAGCAGCCTCTGGGGCGCAGGGGCAGGAGAGACCCAGTACTTC
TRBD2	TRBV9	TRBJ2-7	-	CASSVARLAGLEEQYF	TGTGCCAGCAGCGTAGCGAGACTAGCGGGGTTGGAAGAGCAGTACTTC